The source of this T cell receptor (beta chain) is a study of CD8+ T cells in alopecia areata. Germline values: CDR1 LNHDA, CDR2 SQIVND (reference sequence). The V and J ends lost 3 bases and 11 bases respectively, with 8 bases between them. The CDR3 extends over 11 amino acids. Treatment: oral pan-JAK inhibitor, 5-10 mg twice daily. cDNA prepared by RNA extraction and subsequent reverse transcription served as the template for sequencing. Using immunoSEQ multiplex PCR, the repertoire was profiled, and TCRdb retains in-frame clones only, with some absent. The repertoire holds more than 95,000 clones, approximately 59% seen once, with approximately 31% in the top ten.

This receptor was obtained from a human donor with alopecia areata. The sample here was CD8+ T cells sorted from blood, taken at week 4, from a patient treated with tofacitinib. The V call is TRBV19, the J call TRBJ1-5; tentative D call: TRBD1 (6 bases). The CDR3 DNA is TGTGCCAGTAGTATCGGGGGCTCCCAGCATTTT. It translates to CASSIGGSQHF.